The 23 T cell receptor beta chains presented below share a single source sample, sequenced in a study of cytomegalovirus exposure and HLA in healthy donors. With 60 Vbeta and 13 Jbeta primers, the PCR was carried out. Sequencing was performed with immunoSEQ multiplex PCR; in TCRdb, only in-frame clones are kept and a portion is missing. Altogether 150,000 to 200,000 clones are present, roughly 80% being singletons, with the ten largest covering roughly 1.5%. Source material: PBMCs. The receptors here all came from a woman between 18 and 30 years old in good health and CMV-seronegative.

This chain links TRBV19 with TRBJ2-3; 7 bases agree with TRBD1. V gave up 6 bases and J gave up 4 bases; unmatched junction bases: 7. The CDR3 is 14 residues long. Per germline, CDR1 LNHDA and CDR2 SQIVND (reference sequence). The CDR3 sequence is CASRDRVVPDTQYF. The DNA for the CDR3 is TGTGCCAGTAGAGACAGGGTGGTGCCAGATACGCAGTATTTT.

The chain carries TRBV4-1 and TRBJ2-1, with D tentatively TRBD2 (5 bases). Germline V gene sequence: CDR1 MGHRA, CDR2 YSYEKL. The V and J ends lost 5 bases and 2 bases respectively, with 13 bases between them. CDR3 size: 15 residues. The CDR3 region is CASSSQAETYNEQFF. The CDR3 DNA sequence: TGCGCCAGCAGCAGCCAAGCGGAGACCTACAATGAGCAGTTCTTC.

The chain couples TRBV30 to TRBJ2-3, with 8 bases fitting TRBD2. There are 17 residues in the CDR3. The germline gives CDR1 GTSNPN, CDR2 SVGIG (reference sequence). Trimming removed 2 bases from V and 6 bases from J; junction bases left unmatched: 16. CDR3 bases: TGTGCCTGGAGTCCCCCTCAGGTGAGCGGGAGAGGCGATACGCAGTATTTT. It specifies CAWSPPQVSGRGDTQYF.

This rearrangement joins TRBV27 to TRBJ1-5, with D unclear. Trimming shortened V by 6 bases and J by 0 bases, and 12 bases separated the two germline ends. In germline, CDR1 is MNHEY, CDR2 SMNVEV (reference sequence). CDR3 length: 15 amino acids. The CDR3 protein is CASSLRHNSNQPQHF. As DNA, the CDR3 is TGTGCCAGCAGCCTCAGACATAATAGCAATCAGCCCCAGCATTTT.

This clone has a single count. The rearrangement uses TRBV13 and TRBJ2-5; D gene uncertain. CDR3 size: 13 residues. Trimming removed 8 bases at V and 4 bases at J, with 14 bases between. The germline CDR1 and CDR2 sequences are PRHDT and FYEKMQ (reference sequence). The CDR3 nucleotides are TGTGCCAGCGGGTTGTATTGGGCAGAGACCCAGTACTTC. It specifies CASGLYWAETQYF.

The chain employs TRBV6-5 and TRBJ2-5; D might be TRBD1 (6 bases). V was shortened by 0 bases and J by 3 bases, with 11 bases between the two germline ends. CDR3 length equals 15 residues. Germline assignment: CDR1 MNHEY and CDR2 SVGAGI. CDR3 residues: CASSYSKQGEETQYF. The CDR3 coding sequence is TGTGCCAGCAGTTACTCGAAACAGGGCGAAGAGACCCAGTACTTC.

The rearrangement links TRBV5-8 to TRBJ1-1; D is unresolved. The CDR3 has 15 residues. Germline V CDR1 and CDR2: SGHTS, YDEGEE. Trimming took 0 bases from V and 0 from J, leaving 9 bases between them. The CDR3 here is CASSLAYTLNTEAFF. The CDR3, as DNA: TGTGCCAGCAGCTTGGCGTACACGCTGAACACTGAAGCTTTCTTT. Drawing the rest from reference TRBV5-8 and TRBJ1-1, the complete variable domain is EAGVTQSPTHLIKTRGQQATLRCSPISGHTSVYWYQQALGLGLQFLLWYDEGEERNRGNFPPRFSGRQFPNYSSELNVNALELEDSALYLCASSLAYTLNTEAFFGQGTRLTVV.

This clone was recorded once. The chain is built from TRBV18 and TRBJ1-1; tentatively, D is TRBD1 (5 bases). The CDR3 loop spans 13 amino acids. The germline CDR1 and CDR2 sequences are KGHSH and LQKENI. V was pared by 1 base and J by 3 bases, with 6 bases between. DNA for the CDR3: TGTGCCAGCTCACCACTCAGGGACACTGAAGCTTTCTTT. Translation gives CASSPLRDTEAFF.

The V gene is TRBV7-9, the J gene TRBJ2-1; D might be TRBD1 (5 bases). Germline V gene data show CDR1 as SEHNR and CDR2 as FQNEAQ (reference sequence). V lost 2 bases to trimming and J lost 9 bases, with 17 bases between them. The CDR3 contains 15 residues. CDR3 region: CASSLTSSGRIEQFF. The CDR3, as DNA: TGTGCCAGCAGCTTAACGTCGTCAGGGCGAATTGAGCAGTTCTTC.

The rearrangement uses TRBV15 and TRBJ1-2; perhaps TRBD1 as D (5 bases). Germline values: CDR1 LNHNV, CDR2 YYDKDF (reference sequence). V lost 5 bases, J lost 1 base, and 11 bases lay in between. The CDR3 runs 14 residues. The CDR3 bases are TGTGCCACCAGCGGGTTCGGGGGTAACTATGGCTACACCTTC. It specifies CATSGFGGNYGYTF.

With regard to this clone: One end of the junction is discordant with germline, which a read error may explain. The rearrangement joins TRBV7-9 to TRBJ2-3, with a tentative D call TRBD2 (6 bases). This CDR3 spans 17 amino acids. Germline V gene sequence: CDR1 SEHNR, CDR2 FQNEAQ (reference sequence). CDR3 protein: CSSSLAYGRERSDTQYF. CDR3 coding DNA: TGTTCCAGCAGCTTAGCGTATGGACGGGAGAGGTCAGATACGCAGTATTTT.

This chain links TRBV4-3 with TRBJ2-7, with 10 bases fitting TRBD1. The CDR3 length is 18 residues. V was pared by 0 bases and J by 2 bases, with 10 bases of the junction left unmatched. Germline V lookup: CDR1 LGHNA, CDR2 YSLEER. DNA of the CDR3: TGCGCCAGCAGCCAAGATTTTTTCGAAGGGACAGGGGCCTACGAGCAGTACTTC. Translation: CASSQDFFEGTGAYEQYF.

The genes are TRBV2 and TRBJ1-1; a possible D gene is TRBD1 (6 bases). The CDR3 totals 11 residues. Trimming took off 10 bases at V and 5 bases at J, with 11 bases between the two ends. Germline V gene sequence: CDR1 SNHLY, CDR2 FYNNEI. CDR3: CATRGGTEAFF. Here the CDR3 DNA reads TGTGCCACCAGGGGCGGGACTGAAGCTTTCTTT.

The rearrangement joins TRBV10-2 to TRBJ2-7; 11 bases agree with TRBD1. Germline CDR1 WSHSY, CDR2 SAAADI. The CDR3 loop spans 15 amino acids. With V trimmed by 3 bases and J by 2 bases, 3 bases remained unmatched. CDR3 sequence: CASSDWGQGAYEQYF. The CDR3, as DNA: TGCGCCAGCAGTGATTGGGGACAGGGGGCCTACGAGCAGTACTTC.

The chain employs TRBV27 and TRBJ2-1; 13 bases map to TRBD2. Trimming cost V 2 bases and J 10 bases; bases outside gene matches: 8. Germline V CDR1 and CDR2: MNHEY, SMNVEV (reference sequence). The CDR3 covers 16 residues. The CDR3 sequence: CASSLRGLAGAREQFF. CDR3 nucleotides: TGTGCCAGCAGTTTAAGAGGACTAGCGGGAGCGAGGGAGCAGTTCTTC.

This clone occurred a few times. V usage is TRBV6-5 and J usage is TRBJ2-7, with 7 bases aligning to TRBD1. Per germline, CDR1 MNHEY and CDR2 SVGAGI. This CDR3 has 15 amino acids. The V gene end was trimmed by 4 bases and the J gene end by 6 bases; junction bases not matched to a gene: 12. CDR3 bases: TGTGCCAGCAGTTCTTCACAGGGGTCAAGCATCGAGCAGTACTTC. This gives the protein CASSSSQGSSIEQYF.

About this clone: At one end, the junction sequence differs from germline, possibly due to a read error. The same CDR3 is also encoded by other DNA sequences in this sample. V is TRBV6-5 and J is TRBJ1-1; D not resolved. Germline-derived CDR1 and CDR2 are MNHEY and SVGAGI. The CDR3 contains 16 residues. The CDR3 here is CASSYDSTGLLTEAFF. The CDR3 coding sequence is TGTGCCAGCAGCTACGATTCGACGGGTTTACTCACTGAAGCCTTCTTT.

The chain carries TRBV7-9 and TRBJ2-3; TRBD1 matches 12 bases. Trimming at V came to 1 base and at J to 4 bases, leaving 3 bases not matched to a gene. Germline V gene lookup returns CDR1 SEHNR and CDR2 FQNEAQ (reference sequence). CDR3 length: 16 amino acids. CDR3 DNA: TGTGCCAGCAGCTTAGAAGGGACAGGGGGCGCAGATACGCAGTATTTT. Amino acid sequence: CASSLEGTGGADTQYF.

The chain has TRBV6-1 and TRBJ2-5; D may be TRBD1 (6 bases). The V and J ends lost 4 bases and 5 bases respectively, with 23 bases between them. The CDR3 runs to 17 residues. Germline CDR1 is MNHNS and CDR2 is SASEGT. The CDR3 here is CASSAGVRQGNRETQYF. Written as DNA, the CDR3 is TGTGCCAGCAGTGCCGGGGTGAGGCAGGGGAATCGGGAGACCCAGTACTTC.

The chain couples TRBV7-2 to TRBJ2-7; 7 bases line up with TRBD1. Germline loops: CDR1 SGHTA, CDR2 FQGNSA. Trimming cost V 5 bases and J 1 base; bases outside gene matches: 8. This CDR3 is built from 15 residues. CDR3 region: CASSLFQTGSYEQYF. CDR3 nucleotides: TGTGCCAGCAGCCTCTTCCAGACAGGGTCCTACGAGCAGTACTTC.

The J gene is TRBJ2-7, the V gene TRBV28; D remains unclear. CDR1 is MDHEN, CDR2 SYDVKM, per germline. V shed 5 bases and J shed 2 bases, with 13 bases lying between them. The CDR3 has 14 amino acids. The CDR3 sequence is CASSPSRSPYEQYF. CDR3 in DNA: TGTGCCAGCAGTCCTTCGAGGTCCCCCTACGAGCAGTACTTC.

This chain joins TRBV7-9 and TRBJ2-5, with no clear D. The germline V gene has CDR1 SEHNR and CDR2 FQNEAQ (reference sequence). This CDR3 is 14 amino acids long. V dropped 0 bases and J dropped 0 bases, with 5 bases sitting between them. The DNA for the CDR3 is TGTGCCAGCAGCTTAGCTTCAGACCAAGAGACCCAGTACTTC. Translation: CASSLASDQETQYF.

The rearrangement joins TRBV2 to TRBJ2-7; 8 positions match TRBD1. The CDR3 extends over 13 amino acids. V lost 4 bases, J lost 2 bases, and 1 base stayed unmatched. The germline CDR1 and CDR2 sequences are SNHLY and FYNNEI. DNA of the CDR3: TGTGCCAGCAGTGGGACAGGGACCTACGAGCAGTACTTC. Protein product: CASSGTGTYEQYF.